Below are 26 T cell receptor beta chains sequenced from a single sample in a study of T cell responses to AZD1222 COVID-19 vaccine. Here immunoSEQ multiplex PCR was the method, and the copy in TCRdb shows in-frame clones only, minus some. The sample contains approximately 270,000 clones, almost 95% of which appear only once. The sequences come from peripheral blood, collected 28 days after the second AZD1222 dose. These receptors originate from an adult who received the AZD1222 COVID-19 vaccine.

The chain employs TRBV6-5 and TRBJ1-2, with D possibly TRBD1 on 6 matching bases. Germline-derived CDR1 and CDR2 are MNHEY and SVGAGI. V lost 5 bases to trimming and J lost 2 bases, with 15 bases between them. The CDR3 consists of 15 residues. The CDR3 bases are TGTGCCAGCAGTCTCCTAGGGGGGACAAACTATGGCTACACCTTC. It translates to CASSLLGGTNYGYTF.

The V and J genes are TRBV14 and TRBJ2-1; TRBD2 might be the D (6 bases). CDR3 length equals 15 residues. V was clipped by 5 bases and J by 6 bases, with 17 bases between them. The germline V gene has CDR1 SGHDN and CDR2 FVKESK. CDR3 DNA sequence: TGTGCCAGCAGCTTACGCCTTGGGACTCCCAATGAGCAGTTCTTC. This codes for CASSLRLGTPNEQFF.

The chain employs TRBV7-2 and TRBJ2-3; TRBD2 agrees at 10 bases. V shed 3 bases and J 1 base; nucleotides not matched to a gene: 7. The CDR3 loop spans 17 amino acids. The germline gives CDR1 SGHTA, CDR2 FQGNSA. The CDR3 nucleotides are TGTGCCAGCAGCTTCAGGCTAGCGGGAGTGGGCACAGATACGCAGTATTTT. As protein: CASSFRLAGVGTDTQYF.

This chain links TRBV5-1 with TRBJ1-2; tentatively, D is TRBD1 (5 bases). V was cut by 0 bases and J by 4 bases, with 13 bases left in between. The CDR3 contains 15 residues. Germline CDR1 SGHRS, CDR2 YFSETQ. The CDR3 DNA is TGCGCCAGCAGCTTGGAGGCAGGGAGGATCTATGGCTACACCTTC. It encodes CASSLEAGRIYGYTF.

This chain connects TRBV11-2 to TRBJ2-1, with D tentatively TRBD2 (6 bases). V was trimmed by 6 bases and J by 6 bases, leaving 12 bases between them. Germline assignment: CDR1 SGHAT and CDR2 FQNNGV. The CDR3 loop spans 13 amino acids. The CDR3 region has the DNA TGTGCCAGCAGGAACCTAGCGACCAATGAGCAGTTCTTC. Translated, it gives CASRNLATNEQFF.

The chain links TRBV11-2 to TRBJ1-4; D gene ambiguous. There are 12 residues in the CDR3. V was cut by 0 bases and J by 10 bases, with 6 bases left in between. CDR1 SGHAT and CDR2 FQNNGV come from the germline V gene. The CDR3, as DNA: TGTGCCAGCAGCTTAGAAGGTCGAAAACTGTTTTTT. Amino acids: CASSLEGRKLFF.

This chain links TRBV19 with TRBJ1-1, with 7 bases identical to TRBD1. This CDR3 has 15 amino acids. Germline values: CDR1 LNHDA, CDR2 SQIVND (reference sequence). The V and J ends lost 4 bases and 6 bases, in that order; junction bases with no gene match: 11. As DNA, the CDR3 is TGTGCCAGTAGTAAGCGAGAGGGGGCTATGGCTGAAGCTTTCTTT. Its translation: CASSKREGAMAEAFF.

V gene TRBV5-4 combines with J gene TRBJ2-1; 9 bases align to TRBD1. The germline gives CDR1 SGHNT, CDR2 YYREEE (reference sequence). The CDR3 loop spans 15 amino acids. The ends lost 5 bases at V and 2 bases at J; junction bases unmatched: 5. The CDR3, as DNA: TGTGCCAGCAGGAAAGGACAGGGGACCTACAATGAGCAGTTCTTC. It translates to CASRKGQGTYNEQFF.

V usage is TRBV5-8 and J usage is TRBJ2-3; D not resolved. Trimming cost V 1 base and J 1 base, with 10 bases left between them. Germline V lookup: CDR1 SGHTS, CDR2 YDEGEE. The CDR3 totals 15 residues. The CDR3 reads CASSLSRSRTDTQYF. The CDR3 DNA is TGTGCCAGCAGCTTGTCAAGGTCCCGCACAGATACGCAGTATTTT.

V usage is TRBV19 and J usage is TRBJ1-5, with a weak D call TRBD1 (6 bases). The CDR3 is made up of 16 amino acids. Germline V gene data show CDR1 as LNHDA and CDR2 as SQIVND (reference sequence). V shed 6 bases and J shed 0 bases, with 15 bases lying between them. The CDR3 nucleotides are TGTGCCAGTAGGGGGGGCCGTGACAATAGCAATCAGCCCCAGCATTTT. It yields the protein CASRGGRDNSNQPQHF.

The rearrangement joins TRBV2 to TRBJ2-1; D gene ambiguous. Germline lookup yields CDR1 SNHLY and CDR2 FYNNEI. CDR3 size: 13 residues. Trimming removed 4 bases from V and 5 bases from J, with 9 bases in between. The CDR3 protein is CASSADGNNEQFF. CDR3 sequence (DNA): TGTGCCAGCAGTGCGGATGGCAACAATGAGCAGTTCTTC. Based on the CDR3 plus reference TRBV2 and TRBJ2-1, the full variable domain is EPEVTQTPSHQVTQMGQEVILRCVPISNHLYFYWYRQILGQKVEFLVSFYNNEISEKSEIFDDQFSVERPDGSNFTLKIRSTKLEDSAMYFCASSADGNNEQFFGPGTRLTVL.

J is TRBJ1-6 and V is TRBV28, with D possibly TRBD1 on 5 matching bases. Germline V gene data show CDR1 as MDHEN and CDR2 as SYDVKM. The V and J ends lost 9 bases and 10 bases respectively, with 13 bases between them. CDR3 length: 12 amino acids. The CDR3 sequence is CASGTARSPLHF. The CDR3 nucleotides are TGTGCCAGTGGGACTGCGCGGTCACCCCTCCACTTT.

The rearrangement links TRBV24-1 to TRBJ2-7; D might be TRBD1 (6 bases). Trimming removed 9 bases at V and 0 bases at J, with 8 bases between. Per germline, CDR1 KGHDR and CDR2 SFDVKD. The CDR3 spans 12 residues. In DNA form, the CDR3 reads TGTGCCACCCAGGACAGCTCCTACGAGCAGTACTTC. Amino acid sequence: CATQDSSYEQYF.

The CDR3 protein is CASSSGLIDGELFF. The CDR3, as DNA: TGTGCCAGCAGCTCGGGACTAATCGACGGGGAGCTGTTTTTT. The chain couples TRBV5-5 to TRBJ2-2; 7 nucleotides match TRBD2. This CDR3 spans 14 amino acids. The trim removed 3 bases at V and 7 bases at J, leaving 6 bases unmatched. Per germline, CDR1 SGHKS and CDR2 YYEKEE (reference sequence).

This clone was recorded once. V and J are TRBV2 and TRBJ2-4, with a tentative D call TRBD1 (6 bases). Germline CDR1 is SNHLY and CDR2 is FYNNEI. This CDR3 spans 17 amino acids. Between the trimmed V and J ends, which lost 0 bases and 0 bases, there was a span of 12 bases. In DNA form, the CDR3 reads TGTGCCAGCAGTGAAGCCCGAAACAGGGTAGCCAAAAACATTCAGTACTTC. This translates into CASSEARNRVAKNIQYF.

This chain uses TRBV28 with TRBJ1-6; unclear D gene. The CDR3 loop spans 15 amino acids. Germline V CDR1 and CDR2: MDHEN, SYDVKM. V was trimmed by 4 bases and J by 0 bases, leaving 7 bases between them. The CDR3 DNA follows: TGTGCCAGCAGTTCCCCGAGCTCCTATAATTCACCCCTCCACTTT. Amino acids: CASSSPSSYNSPLHF.

V gene TRBV6-5 combines with J gene TRBJ1-3, with D maybe TRBD1 (5 bases). This CDR3 spans 13 amino acids. The V and J ends lost 7 bases and 6 bases respectively, with 13 bases between them. Germline V lookup: CDR1 MNHEY, CDR2 SVGAGI. The CDR3 region has the DNA TGTGCCAGCACAGAATGGGGGGAAAACACCATATATTTT. Protein product: CASTEWGENTIYF.

This sequence joins TRBV28 and TRBJ1-3, with D unresolved. Germline V gene sequence: CDR1 MDHEN, CDR2 SYDVKM. The CDR3 contains 13 residues. V was trimmed by 4 bases and J by 0 bases, leaving 4 bases between them. The CDR3 is CASSSASGNTIYF. Written as DNA, the CDR3 is TGTGCCAGCAGTTCCGCCTCTGGAAACACCATATATTTT.

The chain joins TRBV30 to TRBJ2-5; 9 bases agree with TRBD1. Trimming took 1 base from V and 4 from J; bases not matched to a gene: 1. CDR1 GTSNPN and CDR2 SVGIG come from the germline V gene (reference sequence). The length of the CDR3 is 13 residues. The CDR3 DNA reads TGTGCCTGGAGTGGGGGACAGGGAGAGACCCAGTACTTC. Translating it yields CAWSGGQGETQYF.

The chain carries TRBV2 and TRBJ1-1; weak D call: TRBD1 (5 bases). Trimming cost V 11 bases and J 4 bases, with 20 bases left between them. The CDR3 runs 14 residues. Germline V gene sequence: CDR1 SNHLY, CDR2 FYNNEI. CDR3 in amino acids: CAGIGNGGSTEAFF. The CDR3, as DNA: TGTGCCGGAATAGGTAACGGGGGGAGCACTGAAGCTTTCTTT.

The V call is TRBV11-2, the J call TRBJ2-7; D might be TRBD2 (5 bases). CDR3 length equals 12 residues. Germline CDR1 and CDR2: SGHAT and FQNNGV. V was trimmed by 2 bases and J by 5 bases, leaving 7 bases between them. The CDR3 bases are TGTGCCAGCAGCTTACTCGGGGACGAGCAGTACTTC. Its protein is CASSLLGDEQYF.

The chain recombines TRBV28 with TRBJ2-7; the D call may be TRBD1 or TRBD2 (5 bases each). The germline V gene encodes CDR1 MDHEN and CDR2 SYDVKM. The CDR3 consists of 15 residues. Trimming took 4 bases from V and 3 from J, leaving 16 bases between them. CDR3 sequence: CASSYVDTGRYEQYF. CDR3 in DNA: TGTGCCAGCAGTTATGTCGATACGGGGCGCTACGAGCAGTACTTC.

The CDR3 region is CASSKGQGHNSPLHF. The CDR3 DNA reads TGTGCCAGCAGTAAGGGACAGGGACATAATTCACCCCTCCACTTT. The rearrangement links TRBV6-5 to TRBJ1-6, with 9 bases matching TRBD1. The CDR3 consists of 15 residues. The germline V gene encodes CDR1 MNHEY and CDR2 SVGAGI. V shed 5 bases, J shed 5 bases, and the junction held 4 bases outside the gene matches.

This clone was found once. The rearrangement uses TRBV19 and TRBJ2-7; 8 bases fit TRBD1. The V gene end was trimmed by 8 bases and the J gene end by 0 bases; junction bases not matched to a gene: 9. CDR1 and CDR2 from the germline V gene are LNHDA and SQIVND (reference sequence). The CDR3 is 15 residues long. CDR3 residues: CASSKQGDRSYEQYF. Written as DNA, the CDR3 is TGTGCCAGTTCAAAACAGGGGGACCGCTCCTACGAGCAGTACTTC.

The CDR3, as DNA: TGTGCCATCAAGGGCCCGGGCACTGAAGCTTTCTTT. Protein sequence: CAIKGPGTEAFF. The chain uses TRBV10-3 and TRBJ1-1, with unresolved D. Germline lookup yields CDR1 ENHRY and CDR2 SYGVKD. With 7 bases removed from V and 4 bases from J, the gap between germline ends came to 10 bases. The CDR3 length is 12 residues.

This chain links TRBV2 with TRBJ2-3; no firm D call. The V and J ends lost 6 bases and 3 bases respectively, with 13 bases between them. In germline, CDR1 is SNHLY, CDR2 FYNNEI. The CDR3 loop spans 14 amino acids. This CDR3 is CASSPRSGTDTQYF. CDR3 nucleotides: TGTGCCAGCAGCCCCCGTTCCGGGACAGATACGCAGTATTTT.